This T cell receptor (beta chain) was sequenced during a study of cytomegalovirus exposure and HLA in healthy donors. In the PCR, 60 Vbeta and 13 Jbeta primers were used. Some clones are missing from TCRdb's copy, which holds only in-frame ones; the method was immunoSEQ multiplex PCR. This sample has about 120,000 clones, with around 80% found just once. The CDR3 has 10 residues. The V and J ends lost 5 bases and 8 bases respectively, with 9 bases between them. The germline V gene encodes CDR1 DFQATT and CDR2 SNEGSKA (reference sequence). This TCR was sampled from a female donor in good health and CMV-seronegative. Input material: PBMCs. The chain joins TRBV20-1 to TRBJ1-2; no reliable D call. The CDR3 protein is CSALGRGYTF. CDR3 DNA: TGCAGTGCTCTCGGCAGGGGCTACACCTTC.